This T cell receptor beta chain was sequenced in a study of cytomegalovirus exposure and HLA in healthy donors. General study findings and limits: In an earlier analysis, in some 500 donors, most V segments appeared productive either ~90% or ~30% of the time.

Use of 60 Vbeta and 13 Jbeta primers characterized the PCR. Profiling relied on immunoSEQ multiplex PCR, and the TCRdb table lists in-frame clones only, not all of them. The data show about 140,000 clones, 68% seen once. With V trimmed by 9 bases and J by 5 bases, 8 bases remained unmatched. This CDR3 is 13 amino acids long. Looked up from germline, CDR1 is LNHDA and CDR2 is SQIVND (reference sequence). With respect to this clone: The antigen is undetermined.

The sample comprised PBMCs. The chain recombines TRBV19 with TRBJ2-7; 9 bases are shared with TRBD1. This TCR derives from a man in his fifties or sixties in good health and CMV-seronegative. CDR3 in amino acids: CASALDRGHEQYF. For the CDR3, the DNA is TGTGCCAGCGCCCTGGACAGGGGTCACGAGCAGTACTTC.